The TCR beta chain under discussion was sequenced for a study of blood T cell repertoires in COVID-19. Turning to the study itself: Samples of COVID-19 (acute and convalescent) were obtained from the United States, Italy and Spain. From T cells, B-cell-depleted T cells, or PBMCs came the material, which was cDNA or gDNA.

Trimming removed 4 bases from V and 0 bases from J, with 10 bases in between. Germline values: CDR1 MGHRA, CDR2 YSYEKL. CDR3 length equals 15 residues. Original methodology: Scientists estimated how many nucleated cells there were by amplifying reference gene primers. Produced via immunoSEQ multiplex PCR; TCRdb's table is partial and in-frame only. That table furnishes V, J and clone size, whereas the DNA furnished D and trimming. The sample shows approximately 62,000 clones, around four fifths of them seen only once. This chain uses TRBV4-1 with TRBJ2-1; D possibly corresponds to TRBD2 (5 bases). The receptor comes from a woman in her forties or fifties with active or convalescent COVID-19. Sequenced input: peripheral blood. The CDR3 coding sequence is TGCGCCAGCAGCCCCGGCGGGTTCTCCTACAATGAGCAGTTCTTC. It translates to CASSPGGFSYNEQFF.